This T cell receptor (beta chain) is drawn from a study of blood T cell repertoires in COVID-19. Study context: Sample material is recorded as cDNA or gDNA derived from T cells, B-cell-depleted T cells, or PBMCs.

The table came from immunoSEQ multiplex PCR; TCRdb's copy has only in-frame clones and leaves some out. The sample lists about 230,000 clones, approximately 88% occurring once. Germline lookup yields CDR1 MRHNA and CDR2 SNTAGT. Trimming took 4 bases from V and 5 from J; bases not matched to a gene: 6. CDR3 size: 15 residues. The sequence derives from a woman between 40 and 55 years old with acute COVID-19. Sequencing was performed on PBMCs or T cells enriched from blood (not recorded which). V usage is TRBV6-4 and J usage is TRBJ1-2, with 11 bases aligning to TRBD1. CDR3: CASSAGQGAGYGYTF. The CDR3 nucleotides are TGTGCCAGCAGTGCAGGACAGGGGGCAGGTTATGGCTACACCTTC.